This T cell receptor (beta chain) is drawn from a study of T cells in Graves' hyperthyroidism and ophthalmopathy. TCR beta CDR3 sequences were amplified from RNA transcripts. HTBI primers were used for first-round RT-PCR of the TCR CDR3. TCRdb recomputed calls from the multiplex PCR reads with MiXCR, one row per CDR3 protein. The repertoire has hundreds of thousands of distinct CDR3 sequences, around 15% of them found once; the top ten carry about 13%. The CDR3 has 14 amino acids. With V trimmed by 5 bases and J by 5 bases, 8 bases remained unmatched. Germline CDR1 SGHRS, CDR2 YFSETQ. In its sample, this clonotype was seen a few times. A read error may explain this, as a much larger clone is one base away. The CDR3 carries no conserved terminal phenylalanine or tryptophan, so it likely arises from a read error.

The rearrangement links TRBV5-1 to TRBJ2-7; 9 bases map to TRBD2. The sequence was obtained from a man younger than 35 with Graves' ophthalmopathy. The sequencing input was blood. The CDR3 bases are TGCGCCAGCAGTTCCGGGACTAGCTACAACGAGCAGTACCTC. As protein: CASSSGTSYNEQYL.